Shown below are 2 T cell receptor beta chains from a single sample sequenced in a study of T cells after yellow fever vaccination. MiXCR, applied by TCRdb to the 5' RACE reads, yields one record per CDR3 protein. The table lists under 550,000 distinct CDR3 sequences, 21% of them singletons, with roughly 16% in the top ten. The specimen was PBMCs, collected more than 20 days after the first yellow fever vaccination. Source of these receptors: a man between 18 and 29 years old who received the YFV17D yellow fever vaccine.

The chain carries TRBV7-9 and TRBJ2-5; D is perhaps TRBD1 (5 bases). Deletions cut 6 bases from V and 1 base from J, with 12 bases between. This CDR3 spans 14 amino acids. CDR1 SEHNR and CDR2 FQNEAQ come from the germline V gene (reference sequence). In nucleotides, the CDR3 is TGTGCCAGCAGATACGACAGTTCCCAAGAGACCCAGTACTTC. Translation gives CASRYDSSQETQYF.

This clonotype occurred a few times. The CDR3 DNA reads as TGTGCCAGCAGCATCACAGGGGGGTGGGATTCACCCCTCCACTTT. Its protein product is CASSITGGWDSPLHF. This chain connects TRBV7-2 to TRBJ1-6, with 8 bases identical to TRBD1. The CDR3 loop spans 15 amino acids. The germline V gene encodes CDR1 SGHTA and CDR2 FQGNSA. With 5 bases clipped from V and 8 bases from J, the junction kept 8 bases outside the gene matches.